The present T cell receptor beta chain was sequenced within a study of control samples from healthy donors and cancer patients. Assay: immunoSEQ multiplex PCR; the TCRdb copy retains only in-frame clones and omits some. This table has approximately 170,000 clones, around 94% appearing once. CDR3 length: 11 residues. Germline CDR1 reads DFQATT; CDR2 reads SNEGSKA (reference sequence). V shed 3 bases and J shed 7 bases, with 6 bases lying between them. This sequence originates from a young man in good health. The sample taken for sequencing was blood. The rearrangement joins TRBV20-1 to TRBJ2-2; D call uncertain. DNA of the CDR3: TGCAGTGCTAGTGATAGCGGGGAGCTGTTTTTT. Translating gives CSASDSGELFF.